This T cell receptor (beta chain) was identified in a study of blood T cell repertoires in COVID-19. Study summary: Sources were T cells, B-cell-depleted T cells, or PBMCs; the material itself was cDNA or gDNA.

Only in-frame clones appear in the TCRdb table, and some are missing; sequencing was by immunoSEQ multiplex PCR. This repertoire shows under 350,000 clones, about 89% found once; its top ten account for about 4.6%. This clone was detected only once. V was pared by 0 bases and J by 0 bases, with 11 bases between. The CDR3 contains 17 residues. CDR1 is SGHTA and CDR2 is FQGNSA in the germline V gene. This TCR came from a middle-aged man with acute or convalescent COVID-19. Sequencing was carried out using peripheral blood. The chain carries TRBV7-2 and TRBJ2-2; D gene uncertain. In DNA, the CDR3 is TGTGCCAGCAGCTTAGCAGCTTTTATTCCGAACACCGGGGAGCTGTTTTTT. Encoded protein: CASSLAAFIPNTGELFF. The variable domain in full, with the rest retrieved from reference TRBV7-2 and TRBJ2-2, is GAGVSQSPSNKVTEKGKDVELRCDPISGHTALYWYRQSLGQGLEFLIYFQGNSAPDKSGLPSDRFSAERTGGSVSTLTIQRTQQEDSAVYLCASSLAAFIPNTGELFFGEGSRLTVL.